Listed below are T cell receptor beta chains from one sample, sequenced in a study of shared clonotypes between healthy human individuals. TCRdb's table, derived via immunoSEQ multiplex PCR, lists solely in-frame clones and lacks some. The repertoire holds about 2 million clones, with less than 95% as singletons. The material sequenced was naive CD8+ T cells sorted from blood. All receptors come from a young man in good health. Each CDR3 is given with its conserved first and last residue. Fields, in order: D gene, J gene, clone size, V gene, CDR3 protein, CDR3 DNA. D genes are given only for firm matches. Clone size is not always given. Where it is, it says once, few, many or a class for expanded clones.

TRBD2 TRBJ2-5 - TRBV6-6 CASSPLGAGGTETQYF TGTGCCAGCAGTCCCCTAGGAGCGGGGGGAACGGAGACCCAGTACTTC
- TRBJ2-7 - TRBV4-3 CASSQDEGDYPYEQYF TGCGCCAGCAGCCAAGATGAGGGAGATTATCCCTACGAGCAGTACTTC
- TRBJ1-4 - TRBV27 CASSLVWGGEKLFF TGTGCCAGCAGTTTAGTGTGGGGAGGTGAAAAACTGTTTTTT
- TRBJ1-5 once TRBV6-6 CASSHSTGGQPQHF TGTGCCAGCAGTCATTCGACAGGAGGTCAGCCCCAGCATTTT
- TRBJ1-1 - TRBV27 CASSFMVGGMNTEAFF TGTGCCAGCAGCTTCATGGTGGGCGGGATGAACACTGAAGCTTTCTTT
- TRBJ2-5 - TRBV11-2 CASSPDWGNPETQYF TGTGCCAGCAGCCCGGACTGGGGAAATCCAGAGACCCAGTACTTC
- TRBJ2-1 - TRBV2 CASSAGVVGYNEQFF TGTGCCAGCAGTGCGGGGGTAGTGGGATACAATGAGCAGTTCTTC
TRBD1 TRBJ1-4 - TRBV19 CASSMRTGGEKLFF TGTGCCAGTAGTATGAGGACAGGGGGTGAAAAACTGTTTTTT
- TRBJ2-5 once TRBV6-5 CASSPNRGSQETQYF TGTGCCAGCAGCCCCAACCGGGGGAGCCAAGAGACCCAGTACTTC
TRBD2 TRBJ2-7 - TRBV5-6 CASSLAAGGMAYEQYF TGTGCCAGCAGCTTGGCCGCGGGAGGGATGGCCTACGAGCAGTACTTC
- TRBJ2-3 - TRBV19 CASSLSGPSTDTQYF TGTGCCAGTAGTCTTTCGGGACCTAGCACAGATACGCAGTATTTT
- TRBJ2-2 - TRBV7-6 CASRTTGPNTGELFF TGTGCCAGCAGGACGACGGGCCCGAACACCGGGGAGCTGTTTTTT
- TRBJ2-1 - TRBV9 CASSVDVGVLGNEQFF TGTGCCAGCAGCGTAGACGTGGGGGTGCTGGGCAATGAGCAGTTCTTC
- TRBJ1-4 - TRBV5-6 CASSSVRVAANEKLFF TGTGCCAGCAGCTCGGTTCGGGTTGCGGCTAATGAAAAACTGTTTTTT
- TRBJ2-1 - TRBV30 CAWKLGHRFYNEQFF TGTGCCTGGAAATTGGGACACCGCTTCTACAATGAGCAGTTCTTC
TRBD1 TRBJ2-7 - TRBV6-5 CASSTGQLPYEQYF TGTGCCAGCAGCACGGGACAGCTCCCCTACGAGCAGTACTTC
TRBD1 TRBJ1-1 - TRBV19 CASTTGPTEAFF TGTGCCAGTACGACAGGGCCCACTGAAGCTTTCTTT
- TRBJ2-7 - TRBV10-2 CASSQGYEQYF TGCGCCAGCAGCCAGGGCTACGAGCAGTACTTC
- TRBJ1-1 - TRBV19 CASSSLGEGGTEAFF TGTGCCAGTAGTTCCCTCGGGGAGGGGGGAACTGAAGCTTTCTTT
TRBD1 TRBJ2-5 - TRBV28 CASSPGTGPPSSGEETQYF TGTGCCAGCAGTCCCGGGACAGGGCCCCCTTCGAGCGGGGAAGAGACCCAGTACTTC
- TRBJ2-7 - TRBV9 CASSRGISWATYEQYF TGTGCCAGCTCCAGAGGCATCAGCTGGGCGACCTACGAGCAGTACTTC
- TRBJ1-1 once TRBV19 CASSIALGVLAEAFF TGTGCCAGTAGTATAGCCCTCGGAGTGCTCGCTGAAGCTTTCTTT
- TRBJ2-3 - TRBV6-1 CASRTGNTDTQYF TGTGCCAGCAGAACAGGCAACACAGATACGCAGTATTTT
- TRBJ2-1 - TRBV10-3 CAISAPPLLSTSDNEQFF TGTGCCATCAGTGCCCCTCCCTTGCTGTCGACCTCCGACAATGAGCAGTTCTTC
TRBD1 TRBJ2-6 - TRBV27 CASSLGTGGSGANVLTF TGTGCCAGCAGTCTTGGGACAGGGGGCTCTGGGGCCAACGTCCTGACTTTC